This T cell receptor (beta chain) was recorded in a study of shared clonotypes between healthy human individuals. Across the study: Those who served as donors were a couple of women and a few men between the ages of 18 and 49.

There are a few counts of this clone. Sequencing used immunoSEQ multiplex PCR; TCRdb keeps in-frame clones, though not all of them. The table includes under 2.5 million clones, roughly 90% detected once. CDR3 length: 12 residues. Germline CDR1 KGHSH, CDR2 LQKENI. V lost 10 bases and J 6 bases, leaving 12 bases between the germline ends. The sequence was collected from a young man in good health. Some clones in this sample may be carry-over from other donors' samples. The sequenced material came from naive CD4+ T cells from PBMCs. Subset described: CD45RA+ positively selected. The V call is TRBV18, the J call TRBJ2-2; tentative D call: TRBD2 (5 bases). This CDR3 is CATQRGSGELFF. Written as DNA, the CDR3 is TGTGCCACCCAACGGGGTTCCGGGGAGCTGTTTTTT.